A selection of T cell receptor beta chains follows, all from one sample in a study of blood T cell repertoires in COVID-19. Assay used: immunoSEQ multiplex PCR; TCRdb lists only in-frame clones, some missing. This repertoire shows about 410,000 clones, 75% to 90% found once; its top ten account for 1.5% to 1.8%. Input material: peripheral blood. These receptors originate from a woman between 35 and 50 years old with COVID-19, enrolled during active disease. CDR3s include the opening cysteine and the closing phenylalanine or tryptophan. D genes are given only for firm matches. A clone size is listed for some rows: how often the clone was seen (once, few, many), or a class if it is expanded.

V: TRBV7-3
D: TRBD2
size: .
J: TRBJ2-3
DNA: TGTGCCAGCAGCTCACTAGCGGCTAGCACAGATACGCAGTATTTT
CDR3: CASSSLAASTDTQYF

V: TRBV7-8
D: .
size: .
J: TRBJ1-2
DNA: TGTGCCAGCAGCTTGGGAGGCAGTGGAGGCTACACCTTC
CDR3: CASSLGGSGGYTF

V: TRBV5-1
D: .
size: few
J: TRBJ2-2
DNA: TGCGCCAGCAAGTCGCCAGGATCTCAATCGGGGACCGGGGAGCTGTTTTTT
CDR3: CASKSPGSQSGTGELFF

V: TRBV2
D: .
size: .
J: TRBJ1-6
DNA: TGTGCCAGCAGTGACGTGCGGGGTTTGAATAATTCACCCCTCCACTTT
CDR3: CASSDVRGLNNSPLHF

V: TRBV4-1
D: .
size: .
J: TRBJ2-7
DNA: TGCGCCAGCAGCCGGCTAGCAGCGGAGTCCTACGAGCAGTACTTC
CDR3: CASSRLAAESYEQYF

V: TRBV4-1
D: .
size: .
J: TRBJ2-2
DNA: TGCGCCAGCAGCCAAGAGGGACTGACCGGGGAGCTGTTTTTT
CDR3: CASSQEGLTGELFF

V: TRBV3-1/TRBV3-2
D: TRBD2
size: .
J: TRBJ2-7
DNA: TGTGCCAGCAGCCAGGTTAGCGGGAGGGCCGCAGGGGAGCAGTACTTC
CDR3: CASSQVSGRAAGEQYF

V: TRBV30
D: .
size: .
J: TRBJ1-1
DNA: TGTGCCTGGAGTCCCCGTAACACTGAAGCTTTCTTT
CDR3: CAWSPRNTEAFF

V: TRBV7-2
D: TRBD1
size: .
J: TRBJ2-7
DNA: TGTGCCAGCAGCCAGGGGACAGGGAGGGAGCAGTACTTC
CDR3: CASSQGTGREQYF

V: TRBV19
D: TRBD2
size: .
J: TRBJ2-1
DNA: TGTGCCAGTAGGGCTAGCGGGATTTTTATTGGTAATGAGCAGTTCTTC
CDR3: CASRASGIFIGNEQFF

V: TRBV27
D: TRBD1
size: .
J: TRBJ1-5
DNA: TGTGCCAGCAGTTTATGGGGACAGGGGAAGGGCAATCAGCCCCAGCATTTT
CDR3: CASSLWGQGKGNQPQHF

V: TRBV7-3
D: .
size: .
J: TRBJ1-3
DNA: TGTGCCAGCAGCTTGGGGCCCAACTCTGGAAACACCATATATTTT
CDR3: CASSLGPNSGNTIYF

V: TRBV7-7
D: TRBD1
size: .
J: TRBJ1-1
DNA: TGTGCTAGCAGCCCACAGGGACAGGGTACCACTGAAGCTTTCTTT
CDR3: CASSPQGQGTTEAFF

V: TRBV21-1
D: .
size: .
J: TRBJ2-7
DNA: TGTGCCAGCAGCAAAGCGCTCTCCGGGACCTACGAGCAGTACTTC
CDR3: CASSKALSGTYEQYF

V: TRBV5-6
D: .
size: .
J: TRBJ2-7
DNA: TGTGCCAGCACCAACACCATGACAGGCTCCTACGAGCAGTACTTC
CDR3: CASTNTMTGSYEQYF

V: TRBV27
D: .
size: .
J: TRBJ2-7
DNA: TGTGCCAGCAGTCTTCAGGGCAGCGACGAGCAGTACTTC
CDR3: CASSLQGSDEQYF

V: TRBV5-1
D: .
size: .
J: TRBJ1-5
DNA: TGCGCCAGCAGCCCGGACGGGAATAGCAATCAGCCCCAGCATTTT
CDR3: CASSPDGNSNQPQHF

V: TRBV28
D: .
size: .
J: TRBJ1-1
DNA: TGTGCCAGCACGCTGACGCCGTGGGCCTACACTGAAGCTTTCTTT
CDR3: CASTLTPWAYTEAFF

V: TRBV6-6
D: .
size: .
J: TRBJ1-4
DNA: TGTGCCAGCAGTTCGGCCCCGGGACTGTTTTTT
CDR3: CASSSAPGLFF

V: TRBV24-1
D: TRBD1
size: .
J: TRBJ2-5
DNA: TGTGCCACCAGCCCGACAGGGAGTCACCAAGAGACCCAGTACTTC
CDR3: CATSPTGSHQETQYF